This paragraph reports one T cell receptor beta chain. The record originates from a study of blood T cell repertoires in COVID-19. Study-wide context: The United States, Italy and Spain were the sources of the acute and convalescent COVID-19 samples. In each case, the material was cDNA or gDNA derived from T cells, B-cell-depleted T cells, or PBMCs.

Per the original data handling: Researchers report that nucleated cell counts were estimated from reference gene primer amplification. The assay was immunoSEQ multiplex PCR, and TCRdb's table has in-frame clones only and misses some. The V and J calls and clone size come from that table; D and trimming were worked out from the DNA. The table shows 90,000 or so clones, with roughly 72% occurring only once. The V end lost 8 bases, the J end lost 2 bases, and 12 bases lay between the germline ends. Germline CDR1 is ENHRY and CDR2 is SYGVKD. This CDR3 region has 13 residues. Sequences were obtained from peripheral blood. This clonotype was obtained from a woman aged 55-75 years in a cohort sampled during active or convalescent COVID-19. This rearrangement joins TRBV10-3 to TRBJ1-1, with D unresolved. The CDR3 here is CAIREGLNTEAFF. The DNA for the CDR3 is TGTGCCATCCGGGAGGGCTTAAACACTGAAGCTTTCTTT.